Shown below are 9 T cell receptor beta chains from a single sample sequenced in a study of monozygotic twins with inflammatory bowel disease. From its re-call of the 5' RACE reads, TCRdb lists each CDR3 protein once, without DNA. Its table lists 150,000 to 200,000 distinct CDR3 sequences. Sequencing was performed on blood. The source is a human donor with ulcerative colitis or Crohn's disease, or a healthy co-twin of an affected twin (not recorded which).

The rearrangement uses TRBV7-2 and TRBJ2-5. Germline assignment: CDR1 SGHTA and CDR2 FQGNSA. The CDR3 spans 16 residues. The CDR3 reads CASSLWADTYQETQYF.

The genes are TRBV7-2 and TRBJ2-1; TCRdb returns TRBD2, unconfirmable since there is no DNA. This CDR3 has 14 residues. The V gene's germline CDR1 is SGHTA and CDR2 FQGNSA. The CDR3 loop is CASLTSGRPHEQFF.

V usage is TRBV5-4 and J usage is TRBJ2-1; no DNA is available, so the TRBD2 call from TCRdb remains unchecked. The CDR3 totals 15 residues. Germline lookup yields CDR1 SGHNT and CDR2 YYREEE (reference sequence). The CDR3 reads CASSSQTSGKLEQIF.

The chain is built from TRBV5-1 and TRBJ2-5. Germline-derived CDR1 and CDR2 are SGHRS and YFSETQ. This CDR3 region has 13 residues. Here the CDR3 reads CASSLEPEETQYF.

This sequence joins TRBV5-1 and TRBJ1-1. This CDR3 spans 14 amino acids. Germline CDR1 and CDR2: SGHRS and YFSETQ. CDR3 sequence: CASSLPAANTEAFF.

The chain couples TRBV7-8 to TRBJ1-1. Germline V CDR1 and CDR2: SGHVS, FQNEAQ. This CDR3 has 12 residues. The CDR3 is CASSLDWGKAFF.

This chain uses TRBV5-1 with TRBJ2-1; the TCRdb call, TRBD1, lacks DNA for checking. Germline lookup yields CDR1 SGHRS and CDR2 YFSETQ. CDR3 length: 14 amino acids. CDR3 amino acids: CASSKMTGEDEQFF.

This chain uses TRBV7-2 with TRBJ2-1. Looked up from germline, CDR1 is SGHTA and CDR2 is FQGNSA. The CDR3 sequence is 13 residues long. The CDR3 region is CASSFFGHNEQFF.

J is TRBJ1-2 and V is TRBV7-8; TCRdb outputs TRBD1, but without DNA this stays unchecked. CDR1 and CDR2 from the germline V gene are SGHVS and FQNEAQ. The CDR3 length is 11 residues. The CDR3: CASSLQDRVTF. The full variable domain, in which reference TRBV7-8 and TRBJ1-2 provide the parts outside the CDR3, is GAGVSQSPRYKVAKRGQDVALRCDPISGHVSLFWYQQALGQGPEFLTYFQNEAQLDKSGLPSDRFFAERPEGSVSTLKIQRTQQEDSAVYLCASSLQDRVTFGSGTRLTVV.